This TCR beta chain was captured in a study of blood T cell repertoires in COVID-19. Study background: Both acute and convalescent COVID-19 samples were obtained from the United States, Italy and Spain. Sources were T cells, B-cell-depleted T cells, or PBMCs; the material itself was cDNA or gDNA.

The germline V and J ends were trimmed by 1 base and 2 bases, with 5 bases remaining between them. The germline CDR1 and CDR2 sequences are SGHTA and FQGNSA. There are 13 residues in the CDR3. In the study's own analysis: Nucleated cell number was recorded as an estimate derived from reference gene primer amplification. Repertoires were generated with immunoSEQ multiplex PCR, while TCRdb's copy carries only in-frame clones and drops some. That table supplies the V and J calls and clone size; D and trimming were determined from the DNA. The data contain 120,000 or so clones, 80% to 90% of them singletons.

The sequencing sample was made of peripheral blood. V is TRBV7-2 and J is TRBJ2-5; the D gene is possibly TRBD1 (5 bases). The clonotype comes from a man in his forties with acute or convalescent COVID-19. The CDR3, as DNA: TGTGCCAGCAGCTTAGGACAGCAAGAGACCCAGTACTTC. The encoded protein is CASSLGQQETQYF.